Following are 20 T cell receptor beta chains from one sample sequenced in a study of blood T cell repertoires in COVID-19. Assay used: immunoSEQ multiplex PCR; TCRdb lists only in-frame clones, some missing. The sample contains under 250,000 clones, roughly four fifths of which appear only once. Source material: peripheral blood. The origin of the receptors is a woman aged 55 to 70 with acute or convalescent COVID-19.

The V and J genes are TRBV7-8 and TRBJ2-1; 10 positions agree with TRBD2. This CDR3 contains 16 residues. Germline CDR1 is SGHVS and CDR2 is FQNEAQ. Trimming removed 2 bases from V and 4 bases from J; junction bases left unmatched: 5. Written as DNA, the CDR3 is TGTGCCAGCAGCTTAACAGCGGGGGGGCTTTACAATGAGCAGTTCTTC. As protein: CASSLTAGGLYNEQFF.

The chain recombines TRBV3-1 (or the pseudogene TRBV3-2) with TRBJ2-3, with D tentatively TRBD2 (6 bases). V was pared by 4 bases and J by 2 bases, with 10 bases between. This CDR3 has 14 amino acids. Germline V gene sequence: CDR1 LGHDT, CDR2 YNNKEL (reference sequence). CDR3 nucleotide sequence: TGTGCCAGCAGCCCCGGACTAAACACAGATACGCAGTATTTT. It codes for CASSPGLNTDTQYF.

V is TRBV11-2 and J is TRBJ2-1; a possible D gene is TRBD1 (6 bases). The CDR3 length is 15 residues. The V end was cut by 0 bases, the J end by 5 bases, with 11 bases between. CDR1 SGHAT and CDR2 FQNNGV come from the germline V gene. The CDR3 spells CASSLEGAGDNEQFF. The CDR3 DNA is TGTGCCAGCAGCTTAGAGGGGGCAGGGGACAATGAGCAGTTCTTC.

The chain employs TRBV5-7 and TRBJ2-7; unclear D gene. TRBV5-7 is an ORF; its function is uncertain. V lost 0 bases and J 0 bases, leaving 10 bases between the germline ends. CDR3 length: 15 amino acids. CDR3 sequence: CASSLDHCGSYEQYF. CDR3 bases: TGTGCCAGCAGCTTGGACCACTGCGGCTCCTACGAGCAGTACTTC.

This chain links TRBV7-8 with TRBJ1-2; TRBD1 aligns across 7 bases. This CDR3 spans 12 amino acids. The germline gives CDR1 SGHVS, CDR2 FQNEAQ. The trim removed 7 bases at V and 8 bases at J, leaving 7 bases unmatched. Written as DNA, the CDR3 is TGTGCCAGCACTAACAGGGGTCGGGGCTACACCTTC. This translates into CASTNRGRGYTF.

The V gene is TRBV6-1, the J gene TRBJ2-5; 7 bases match TRBD2. Germline CDR1 is MNHNS and CDR2 is SASEGT. V lost 2 bases, J lost 4 bases, and 7 bases stayed unmatched. CDR3 length: 15 residues. The CDR3 DNA reads TGTGCCAGCAGTGAATACTTCCGGGGGGTAGAGACCCAGTACTTC. Encoded protein: CASSEYFRGVETQYF.

In its sample, this clone was seen once. This chain uses TRBV11-2 with TRBJ1-1; a possible D gene is TRBD1 (6 bases). Trimming shortened V by 9 bases and J by 0 bases, and 11 bases separated the two germline ends. This CDR3 spans 13 amino acids. The germline CDR1 and CDR2 sequences are SGHAT and FQNNGV. In DNA form, the CDR3 reads TGTGCCAGTCACAGGGCTCTGAACACTGAAGCTTTCTTT. Translation: CASHRALNTEAFF.

The chain combines TRBV6-2 or TRBV6-3 with TRBJ2-1, with a weak D call TRBD2 (5 bases). The CDR3 consists of 15 residues. Trimming pared 1 base from V and 7 bases from J, leaving 14 bases between. CDR1 MNHEY and CDR2 SVGEGT come from the germline V gene. Here the CDR3 reads CASSYLSGKANEQFF. In nucleotides, the CDR3 is TGTGCCAGCAGTTACTTGTCGGGGAAAGCGAATGAGCAGTTCTTC.

The V call is TRBV13, the J call TRBJ2-5; D might be TRBD2 (7 bases). Per germline, CDR1 PRHDT and CDR2 FYEKMQ (reference sequence). V dropped 0 bases and J dropped 2 bases, with 10 bases sitting between them. The CDR3 consists of 15 residues. The CDR3 nucleotides read TGTGCCAGCAGCTTAGGCGGGGGGCGTCAAGAGACCCAGTACTTC. Translating it yields CASSLGGGRQETQYF.

This clone has a single count. The chain employs TRBV5-6 and TRBJ1-6; D uncertain. The CDR3 runs to 14 residues. Trimming shortened V by 0 bases and J by 7 bases, and 8 bases separated the two germline ends. Germline assignment: CDR1 SGHDT and CDR2 YYEEEE. The CDR3: CASSLVRGNSPLHF. DNA of the CDR3: TGTGCCAGCAGCTTGGTTCGGGGAAATTCACCCCTCCACTTT.

This clone was seen only once. The chain uses TRBV28 and TRBJ2-3; 10 bases fit TRBD2. The V gene's germline CDR1 is MDHEN and CDR2 SYDVKM. V lost 4 bases, J lost 8 bases, and 3 bases stayed unmatched. The CDR3 sequence is 13 residues long. In DNA, the CDR3 is TGTGCCAGCAGTTCCAGGACTAGCGGTACGCAGTATTTT. It translates to CASSSRTSGTQYF.

The genes are TRBV7-9 and TRBJ1-6; 8 bases align to TRBD1. CDR1 SEHNR and CDR2 FQNEAQ come from the germline V gene (reference sequence). This CDR3 has 14 amino acids. V lost 5 bases, J lost 5 bases, and 2 bases stayed unmatched. In DNA form, the CDR3 reads TGTGCCAGCAGCGTGGACAGGGATAATTCACCCCTCCACTTT. This translates into CASSVDRDNSPLHF.

The count of this clone is one. This sequence joins TRBV18 and TRBJ1-1; possible D gene TRBD1, 5 bases. This CDR3 has 14 residues. Trimming took 2 bases from V and 4 from J, leaving 11 bases between them. Germline values: CDR1 KGHSH, CDR2 LQKENI. The CDR3 bases are TGTGCCAGCTCACCAAAACGGGGGGGCACTGAAGCTTTCTTT. Residues: CASSPKRGGTEAFF.

This rearrangement joins TRBV7-8 to TRBJ2-3; 11 bases are a match to TRBD2. The trim removed 1 base at V and 4 bases at J, leaving 4 bases unmatched. The germline V gene encodes CDR1 SGHVS and CDR2 FQNEAQ. The CDR3 extends over 16 amino acids. The CDR3 sequence is CASSLVTSGGADTQYF. CDR3 DNA sequence: TGTGCCAGCAGCTTAGTTACTAGCGGGGGTGCAGATACGCAGTATTTT.

This sequence joins TRBV4-1 and TRBJ1-5; D not resolved. Trimming removed 1 base from V and 0 bases from J, with 4 bases in between. The CDR3 has 14 residues. CDR1 MGHRA and CDR2 YSYEKL come from the germline V gene. The CDR3 DNA follows: TGCGCCAGCAGCCAAGTTAGTAGCAATCAGCCCCAGCATTTT. It specifies CASSQVSSNQPQHF.

This clone was counted a single time. This chain uses TRBV5-6 with TRBJ1-1, with D maybe TRBD1 (6 bases). Germline-derived CDR1 and CDR2 are SGHDT and YYEEEE. V shed 0 bases and J shed 4 bases, with 13 bases lying between them. The CDR3 runs 15 residues. CDR3 protein: CASSLVAGGGTEAFF. CDR3 bases: TGTGCCAGCAGCTTGGTCGCTGGGGGCGGCACTGAAGCTTTCTTT.

The chain combines TRBV12-3 or TRBV12-4 with TRBJ1-3; D gene ambiguous. Deletions cut 6 bases from V and 2 bases from J, with 8 bases between. The CDR3 length is 13 residues. DNA for the CDR3: TGTGCCAGCAGGCCCGGGACTGGAAACACCATATATTTT. It codes for CASRPGTGNTIYF.

The V call is TRBV30, the J call TRBJ1-1, with 9 bases matching TRBD1. V lost 5 bases, J lost 7 bases, and 5 bases stayed unmatched. The CDR3 runs 12 residues. Germline CDR1 is GTSNPN and CDR2 is SVGIG (reference sequence). For the CDR3, the DNA is TGTGCCTGGTCGGACAGGGGTAATGAAGCTTTCTTT. This sequence encodes CAWSDRGNEAFF.

V is TRBV29-1 and J is TRBJ2-7; TRBD1 might be the D (5 bases). With 6 bases removed from V and 0 bases from J, the gap between germline ends came to 9 bases. CDR3 length equals 12 residues. Germline lookup yields CDR1 SQVTM and CDR2 ANQGSEA. Here the CDR3 reads CSVADSSYEQYF. CDR3 nucleotides: TGCAGCGTCGCCGACAGCTCCTACGAGCAGTACTTC.

This clone was counted a few times. The chain links TRBV2 to TRBJ2-3, with D possibly TRBD2 on 5 matching bases. Per germline, CDR1 SNHLY and CDR2 FYNNEI. Trimming took off 3 bases at V and 11 bases at J, with 12 bases between the two ends. The CDR3 has 12 residues. CDR3 coding DNA: TGTGCCAGCAGTGAGGAGGCAATCAAGCAGTATTTT. This sequence encodes CASSEEAIKQYF. Supplemented by reference TRBV2 and TRBJ2-3, the full variable domain reads EPEVTQTPSHQVTQMGQEVILRCVPISNHLYFYWYRQILGQKVEFLVSFYNNEISEKSEIFDDQFSVERPDGSNFTLKIRSTKLEDSAMYFCASSEEAIKQYFGPGTRLTVL.